This TCR beta chain was identified during a study of T cells after posttransplantation cyclophosphamide. Sampled 1 year posttransplant, controls received myeloablative marrow transplants, methotrexate and a calcineurin inhibitor. On this clone itself: Its matching antigen is unknown.

Study conclusions and caveats: TRB overlap between skin or GI tissue T cells and blood was limited.

The protocol was immunoSEQ multiplex PCR, while the TCRdb copy is restricted to in-frame clones and leaves out a portion. The sample holds around 15,000 clones, about 82% seen once. The receptor's source is a young adult male patient who received an allogeneic stem cell transplant from an unrelated donor, was CMV-positive, and had acute and chronic GVHD. Some T cells may possibly be graft donor cells. Sequencing was performed on PBMCs, taken 441 days after allogeneic stem cell transplant with calcineurin inhibitor and methotrexate.

CDR3 nucleotides: TGTGCCAGCAGCGAGACAGGGAACTCCTACAATGAGCAGTTCTTC. It codes for CASSETGNSYNEQFF. The chain carries TRBV9 and TRBJ2-1, with TRBD1 matching over 7 bases. V lost 3 bases, J lost 0 bases, and 3 bases stayed unmatched. The CDR3 is 15 residues long. CDR1 and CDR2 from the germline V gene are SGDLS and YYNGEE.